The 2 T cell receptor beta chains below were found in one sample sequenced in a study of blood T cell repertoires in COVID-19. The method was immunoSEQ multiplex PCR; TCRdb's version includes in-frame clones alone and lacks a portion of them. Altogether under 450,000 clones are present, roughly 80% being singletons, with the ten largest covering roughly 1.1%. The sequencing sample was made of peripheral blood. All receptors come from a human donor with acute or convalescent COVID-19. The donor label of this sample is uncertain.

V and J are TRBV19 and TRBJ1-3; D remains ambiguous. The germline gives CDR1 LNHDA, CDR2 SQIVND (reference sequence). V lost 8 bases to trimming and J lost 1 base, with 27 bases between them. The CDR3 extends over 19 amino acids. The chain's CDR3 is CASRPGRGLSPSSGNTIYF. CDR3 nucleotide sequence: TGTGCCAGTCGCCCCGGACGGGGTCTTTCTCCCTCGTCTGGAAACACCATATATTTT.

The V gene is TRBV2, the J gene TRBJ2-1; D perhaps matches TRBD2 (5 bases). Germline V gene sequence: CDR1 SNHLY, CDR2 FYNNEI. There are 15 residues in the CDR3. Trimming took 5 bases from V and 3 from J, leaving 14 bases between them. The CDR3 sequence: CASSPRLLDYNEQFF. The CDR3 DNA is TGTGCCAGCAGTCCTCGACTACTTGACTACAATGAGCAGTTCTTC.